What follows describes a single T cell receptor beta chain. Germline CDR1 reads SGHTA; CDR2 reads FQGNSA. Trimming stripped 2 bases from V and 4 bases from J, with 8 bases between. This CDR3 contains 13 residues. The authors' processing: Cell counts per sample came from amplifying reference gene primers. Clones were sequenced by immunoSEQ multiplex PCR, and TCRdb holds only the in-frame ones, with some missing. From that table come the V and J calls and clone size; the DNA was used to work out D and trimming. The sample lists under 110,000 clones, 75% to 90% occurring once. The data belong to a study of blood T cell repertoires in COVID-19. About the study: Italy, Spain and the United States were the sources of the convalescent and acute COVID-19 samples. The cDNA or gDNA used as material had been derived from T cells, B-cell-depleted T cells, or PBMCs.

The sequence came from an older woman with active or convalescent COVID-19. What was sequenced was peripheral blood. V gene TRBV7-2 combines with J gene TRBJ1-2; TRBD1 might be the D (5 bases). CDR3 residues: CASSLKGVYGYTF. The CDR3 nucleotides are TGTGCCAGCAGCTTAAAAGGGGTCTATGGCTACACCTTC.